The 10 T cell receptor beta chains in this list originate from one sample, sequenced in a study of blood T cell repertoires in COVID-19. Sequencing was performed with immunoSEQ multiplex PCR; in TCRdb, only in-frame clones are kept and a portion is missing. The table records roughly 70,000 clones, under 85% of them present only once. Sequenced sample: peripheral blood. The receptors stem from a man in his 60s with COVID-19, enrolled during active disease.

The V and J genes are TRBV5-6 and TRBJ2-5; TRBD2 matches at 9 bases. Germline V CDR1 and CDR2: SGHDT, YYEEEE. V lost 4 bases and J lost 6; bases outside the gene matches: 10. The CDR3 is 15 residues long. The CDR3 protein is CASSRLAAGGKTQYF. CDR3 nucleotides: TGTGCCAGCAGCCGCCTTGCAGCGGGGGGCAAGACCCAGTACTTC.

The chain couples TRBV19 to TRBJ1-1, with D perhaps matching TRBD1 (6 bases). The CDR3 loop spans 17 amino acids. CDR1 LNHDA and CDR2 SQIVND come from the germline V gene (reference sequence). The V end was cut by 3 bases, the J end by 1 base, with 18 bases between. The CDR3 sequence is CASSIPGQRGANTEAFF. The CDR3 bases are TGTGCCAGTAGTATTCCGGGACAAAGGGGAGCGAACACTGAAGCTTTCTTT.

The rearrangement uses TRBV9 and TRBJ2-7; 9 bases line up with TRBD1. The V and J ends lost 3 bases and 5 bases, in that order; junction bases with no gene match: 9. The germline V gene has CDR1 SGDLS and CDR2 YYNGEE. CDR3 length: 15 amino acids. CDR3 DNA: TGTGCCAGCAGCGCTGACGGGACAGGGAAACACGAGCAGTACTTC. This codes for CASSADGTGKHEQYF. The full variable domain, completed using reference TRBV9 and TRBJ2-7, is DSGVTQTPKHLITATGQRVTLRCSPRSGDLSVYWYQQSLDQGLQFLIQYYNGEERAKGNILERFSAQQFPDLHSELNLSSLELGDSALYFCASSADGTGKHEQYFGPGTRLTVT.

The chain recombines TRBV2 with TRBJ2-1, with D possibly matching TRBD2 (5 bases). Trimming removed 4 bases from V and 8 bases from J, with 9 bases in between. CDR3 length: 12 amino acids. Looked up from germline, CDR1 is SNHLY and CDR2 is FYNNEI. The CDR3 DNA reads TGTGCCAGCAGTGTAGAGGGTTATGAGCAGTTCTTC. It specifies CASSVEGYEQFF.

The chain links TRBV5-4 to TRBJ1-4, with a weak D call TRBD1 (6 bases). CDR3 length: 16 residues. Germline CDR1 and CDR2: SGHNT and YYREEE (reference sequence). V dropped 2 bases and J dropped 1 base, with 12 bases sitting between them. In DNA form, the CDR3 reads TGTGCCAGCAGCTTAGGGGGGGGTCGAACTAATGAAAAACTGTTTTTT. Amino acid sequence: CASSLGGGRTNEKLFF.

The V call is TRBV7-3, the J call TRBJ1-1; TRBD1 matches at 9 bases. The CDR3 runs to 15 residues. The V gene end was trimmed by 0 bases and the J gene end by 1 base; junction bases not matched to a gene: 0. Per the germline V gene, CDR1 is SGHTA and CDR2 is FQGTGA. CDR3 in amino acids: CASSLTGQGNTEAFF. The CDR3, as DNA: TGTGCCAGCAGCTTAACGGGACAGGGGAACACTGAAGCTTTCTTT.

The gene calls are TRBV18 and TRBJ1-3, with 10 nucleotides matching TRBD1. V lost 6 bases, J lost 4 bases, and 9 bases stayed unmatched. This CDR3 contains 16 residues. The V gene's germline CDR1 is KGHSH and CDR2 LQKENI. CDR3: CASSPGGTGAGNTIYF. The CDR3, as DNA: TGTGCCAGCTCCCCTGGCGGGACAGGGGCCGGAAACACCATATATTTT.

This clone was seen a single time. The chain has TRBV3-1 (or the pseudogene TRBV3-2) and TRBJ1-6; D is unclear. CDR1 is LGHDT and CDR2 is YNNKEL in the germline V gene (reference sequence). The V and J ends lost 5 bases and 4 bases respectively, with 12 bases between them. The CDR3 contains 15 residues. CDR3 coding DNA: TGTGCCAGCAGCGAAAGAGGTTCATATAATTCACCCCTCCACTTT. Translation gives CASSERGSYNSPLHF.

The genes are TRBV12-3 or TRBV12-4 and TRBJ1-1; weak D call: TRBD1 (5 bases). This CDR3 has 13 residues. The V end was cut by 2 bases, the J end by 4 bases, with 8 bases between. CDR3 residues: CASSLWGGTEAFF. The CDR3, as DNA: TGTGCCAGCAGTTTATGGGGGGGCACTGAAGCTTTCTTT.

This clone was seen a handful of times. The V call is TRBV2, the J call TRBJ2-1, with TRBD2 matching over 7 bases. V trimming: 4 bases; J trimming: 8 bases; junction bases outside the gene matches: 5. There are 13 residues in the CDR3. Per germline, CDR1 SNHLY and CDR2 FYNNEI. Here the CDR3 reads CASSGGLDDEQFF. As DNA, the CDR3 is TGTGCCAGCAGTGGTGGACTAGATGATGAGCAGTTCTTC.